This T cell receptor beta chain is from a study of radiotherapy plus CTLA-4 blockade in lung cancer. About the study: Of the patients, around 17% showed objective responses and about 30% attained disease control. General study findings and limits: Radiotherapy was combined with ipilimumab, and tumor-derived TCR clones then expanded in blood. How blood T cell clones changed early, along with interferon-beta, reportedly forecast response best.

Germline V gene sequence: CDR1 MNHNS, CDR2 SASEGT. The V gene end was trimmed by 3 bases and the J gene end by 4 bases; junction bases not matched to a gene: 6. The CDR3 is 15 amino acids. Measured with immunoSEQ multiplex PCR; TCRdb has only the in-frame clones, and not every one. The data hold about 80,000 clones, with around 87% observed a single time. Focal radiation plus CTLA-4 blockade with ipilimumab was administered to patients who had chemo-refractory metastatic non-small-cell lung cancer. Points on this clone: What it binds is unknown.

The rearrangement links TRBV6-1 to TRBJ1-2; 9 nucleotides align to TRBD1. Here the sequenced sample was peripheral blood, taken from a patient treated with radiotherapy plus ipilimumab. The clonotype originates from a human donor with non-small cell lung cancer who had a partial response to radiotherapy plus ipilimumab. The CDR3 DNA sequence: TGTGCCAGCAGTGACCCGGGACAGGGAGGCTATGGCTACACCTTC. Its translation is CASSDPGQGGYGYTF.